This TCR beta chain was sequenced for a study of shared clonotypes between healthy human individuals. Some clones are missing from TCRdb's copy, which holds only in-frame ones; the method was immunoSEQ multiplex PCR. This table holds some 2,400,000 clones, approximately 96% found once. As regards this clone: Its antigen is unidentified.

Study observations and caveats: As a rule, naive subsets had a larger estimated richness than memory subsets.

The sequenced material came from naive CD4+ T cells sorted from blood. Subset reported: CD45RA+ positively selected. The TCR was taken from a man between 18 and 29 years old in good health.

CDR3 nucleotide sequence: TGTGCCAGCAGTGACACGGACCCGAACACTGAAGCTTTCTTT. Protein sequence: CASSDTDPNTEAFF. The chain has TRBV2 and TRBJ1-1; no reliable D call. Trimming took off 3 bases at V and 1 base at J, with 9 bases between the two ends. This CDR3 is 14 amino acids long. CDR1 is SNHLY, CDR2 FYNNEI, per germline.